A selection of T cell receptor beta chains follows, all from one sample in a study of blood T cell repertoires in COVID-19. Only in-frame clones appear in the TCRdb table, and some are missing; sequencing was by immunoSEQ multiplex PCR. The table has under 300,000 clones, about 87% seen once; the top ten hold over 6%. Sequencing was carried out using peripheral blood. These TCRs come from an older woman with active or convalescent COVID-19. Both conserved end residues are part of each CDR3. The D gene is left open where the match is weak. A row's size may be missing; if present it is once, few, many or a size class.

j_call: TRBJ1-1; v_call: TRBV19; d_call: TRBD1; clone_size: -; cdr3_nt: TGTGCCAGTAGTATTCGGACAGGGGGCGCCGGCACTGAAGCTTTCTTT; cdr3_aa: CASSIRTGGAGTEAFF
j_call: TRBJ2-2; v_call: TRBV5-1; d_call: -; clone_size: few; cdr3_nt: TGCGCCAGCAGCCCTTTCCCCGCGGGGCAAGGCACCGGGGAGCTGTTTTTT; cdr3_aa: CASSPFPAGQGTGELFF
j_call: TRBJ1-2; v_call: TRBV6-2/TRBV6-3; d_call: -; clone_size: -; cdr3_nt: TGTGCCAGCAGTTACCGACAACACGAAGTCAGGGTTTATGGCTACACCTTC; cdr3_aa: CASSYRQHEVRVYGYTF
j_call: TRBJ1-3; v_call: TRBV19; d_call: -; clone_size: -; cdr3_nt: TGTGCCACCACTGCCCCGAATCTCTCTGGAAACACCATATATTTT; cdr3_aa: CATTAPNLSGNTIYF
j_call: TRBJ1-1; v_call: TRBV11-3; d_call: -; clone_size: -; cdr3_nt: TGTGCCAGCAGCCCCGGTACGAACACTGAAGCTTTCTTT; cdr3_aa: CASSPGTNTEAFF
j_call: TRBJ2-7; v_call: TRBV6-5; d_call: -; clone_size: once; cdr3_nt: TGTGCCAGCAGTTACTCGAAGTCAGGTAGAAACTACGAGCAGTACTTC; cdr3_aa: CASSYSKSGRNYEQYF
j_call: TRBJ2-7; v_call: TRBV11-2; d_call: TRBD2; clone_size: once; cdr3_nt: TGTGCCAGCAACGACCCGGGGGGTTCGGCCTCCTACGAGCAGTACTTC; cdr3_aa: CASNDPGGSASYEQYF
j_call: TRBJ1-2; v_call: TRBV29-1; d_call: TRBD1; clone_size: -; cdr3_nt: TGCAGCGTCCGGGACAGGGACATCTATGGCTACACCTTC; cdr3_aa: CSVRDRDIYGYTF
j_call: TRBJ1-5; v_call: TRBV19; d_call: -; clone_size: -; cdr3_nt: TGTGCCAGTAGTACAGGGGTTCGGCCCCAGCATTTT; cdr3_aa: CASSTGVRPQHF
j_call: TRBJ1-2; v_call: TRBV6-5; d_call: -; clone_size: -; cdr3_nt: TGTGCCAGCACCTACTCGGGGGCAAATGGTGGCTACACCTTC; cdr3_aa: CASTYSGANGGYTF
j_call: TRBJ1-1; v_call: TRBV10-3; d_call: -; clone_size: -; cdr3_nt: TGTGCCATCAGTGAGTCCGGGGGGGCGAACACTGAAGCTTTCTTT; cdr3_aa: CAISESGGANTEAFF
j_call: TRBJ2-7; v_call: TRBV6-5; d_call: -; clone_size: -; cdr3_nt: TGTGCCAGCAGTTTAAGCGGAAGCTCCTACGAGCAGTACTTC; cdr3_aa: CASSLSGSSYEQYF
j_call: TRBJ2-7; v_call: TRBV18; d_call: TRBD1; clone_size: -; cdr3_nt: TGTGCCAGCTCACCCTCGAACAGGGGGCTATACGAGCAGTACTTC; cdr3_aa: CASSPSNRGLYEQYF
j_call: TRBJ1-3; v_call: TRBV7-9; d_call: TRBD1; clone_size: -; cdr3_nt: TGTGCCAGCAGCGCTCTTACAGGGGGTAGAAACACCATATATTTT; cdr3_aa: CASSALTGGRNTIYF
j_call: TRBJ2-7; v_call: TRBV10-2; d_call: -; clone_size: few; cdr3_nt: TGCGCCAGCAGTGTAACAGTAACCTACGAGCAGTACTTC; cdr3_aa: CASSVTVTYEQYF
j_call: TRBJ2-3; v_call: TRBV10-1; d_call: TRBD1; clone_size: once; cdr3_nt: TGCGCCAGCAGTGAGGGGACAGGGTACACAGATACGCAGTATTTT; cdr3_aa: CASSEGTGYTDTQYF
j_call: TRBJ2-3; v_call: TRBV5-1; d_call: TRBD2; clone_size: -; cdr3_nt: TGCGCCAGCAGCTTTAGCGGGGGGGGCACAGATACGCAGTATTTT; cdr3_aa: CASSFSGGGTDTQYF
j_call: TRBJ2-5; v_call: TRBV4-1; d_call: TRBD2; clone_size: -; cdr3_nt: TGCGCCAGCAGCCAATTCCTACGGGGGGACCAAGAGACCCAGTACTTC; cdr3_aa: CASSQFLRGDQETQYF
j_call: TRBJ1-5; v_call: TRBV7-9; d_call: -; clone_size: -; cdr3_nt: TGTGCCAGCAGCTTAGGGAGTGGCAATCAGCCCCAGCATTTT; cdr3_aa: CASSLGSGNQPQHF
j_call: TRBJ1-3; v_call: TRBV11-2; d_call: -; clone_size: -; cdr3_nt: TGTGCCAGCAGCCCCGGGGGGTTCTCTGGAAACACCATATATTTT; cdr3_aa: CASSPGGFSGNTIYF
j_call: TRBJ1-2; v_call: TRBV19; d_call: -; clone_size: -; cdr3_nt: TGTGCCAGTAGTATACGGGGGGGCGGGAGAGGCTACACCTTC; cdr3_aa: CASSIRGGGRGYTF
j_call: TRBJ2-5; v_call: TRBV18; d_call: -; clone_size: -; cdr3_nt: TGTGCCAGCTCTGTATCAGGGGTGACGGAGACCCAGTACTTC; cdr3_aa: CASSVSGVTETQYF
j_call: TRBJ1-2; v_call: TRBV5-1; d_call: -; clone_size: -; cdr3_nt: TGCGCCAGCAGCTTGGATTCCAGGGGTAACTATGGCTACACCTTC; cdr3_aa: CASSLDSRGNYGYTF
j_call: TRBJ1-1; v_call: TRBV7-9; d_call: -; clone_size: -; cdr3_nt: TGTGCCAGCAGCTTACTAGGCACTGAAGCTTTCTTT; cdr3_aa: CASSLLGTEAFF
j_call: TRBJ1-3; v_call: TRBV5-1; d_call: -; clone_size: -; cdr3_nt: TGCGCCAGCAGCTTGGTACAGGCCTCTGGAAACACCATATATTTT; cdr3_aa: CASSLVQASGNTIYF
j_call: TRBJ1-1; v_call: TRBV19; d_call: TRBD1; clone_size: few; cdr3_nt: TGTGCCAGTAGTATCGGGGGACAGGGGGCGATTTGGAATGAAGCTTTCTTT; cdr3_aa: CASSIGGQGAIWNEAFF
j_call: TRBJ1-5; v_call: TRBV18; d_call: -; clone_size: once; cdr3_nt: TGTGCCAGCTCACCCCAGGGTACCCGGAGCAATCAGCCCCAGCATTTT; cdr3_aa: CASSPQGTRSNQPQHF
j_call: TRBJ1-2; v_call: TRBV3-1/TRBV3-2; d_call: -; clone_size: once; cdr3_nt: TGTGCCAGCAGCCCCCAGGGTCTGGGTGGCTACACCTTC; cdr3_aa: CASSPQGLGGYTF
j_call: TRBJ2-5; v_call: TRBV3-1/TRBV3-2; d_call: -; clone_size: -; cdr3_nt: TGTGCCAGCAGCCAAGTAGAGACAACGGAGTACTTC; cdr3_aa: CASSQVETTEYF
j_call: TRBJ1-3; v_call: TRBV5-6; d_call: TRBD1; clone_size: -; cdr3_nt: TGTGCCAGCAGCTTTTCCGGGACAGGGACTGGAAACACCATATATTTT; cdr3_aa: CASSFSGTGTGNTIYF
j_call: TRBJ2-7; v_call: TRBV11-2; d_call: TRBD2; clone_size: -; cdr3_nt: TGTGCCAGCAGCTTGCGGGAGGGGGCCTACGAGCAGTACTTC; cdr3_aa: CASSLREGAYEQYF
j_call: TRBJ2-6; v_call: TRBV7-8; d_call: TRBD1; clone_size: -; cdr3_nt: TGTGCCAGCACCACACAGGGGGCGCTTGGGGCCAACGTCCTGACTTTC; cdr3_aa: CASTTQGALGANVLTF
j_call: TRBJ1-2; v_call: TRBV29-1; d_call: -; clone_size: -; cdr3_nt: TGCAGCGTTCGAGATAACTATGGCTACACCTTC; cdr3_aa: CSVRDNYGYTF
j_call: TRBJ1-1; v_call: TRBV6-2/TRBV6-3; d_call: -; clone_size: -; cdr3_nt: TGTGCCAGCAGTTACAGACCGGGACAAGCTAACACTGAAGCTTTCTTT; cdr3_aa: CASSYRPGQANTEAFF
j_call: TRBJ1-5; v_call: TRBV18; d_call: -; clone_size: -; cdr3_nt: TGTGCCAGCTCACAGGGGGGGAATCAGCCCCAGCATTTT; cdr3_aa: CASSQGGNQPQHF
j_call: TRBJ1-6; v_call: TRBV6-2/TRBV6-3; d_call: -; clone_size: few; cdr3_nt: TGTGCCAGCAGTTATCAGGCGAATTCACCCCTCCACTTT; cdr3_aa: CASSYQANSPLHF
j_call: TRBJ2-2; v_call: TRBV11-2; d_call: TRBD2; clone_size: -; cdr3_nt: TGTGCCAGCAGCATAGCGGGGGTCGGGGAGCTGTTTTTT; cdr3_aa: CASSIAGVGELFF
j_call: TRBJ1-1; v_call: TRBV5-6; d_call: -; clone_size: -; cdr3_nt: TGTGCCAGCAGCTTCCAGGGGCTGAACACTGAAGCTTTCTTT; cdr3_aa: CASSFQGLNTEAFF
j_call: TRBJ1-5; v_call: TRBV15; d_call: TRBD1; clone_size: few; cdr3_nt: TGTGCCACCAGCAGAGGACAGGGGAAGGGCAATCAGCCCCAGCATTTT; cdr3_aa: CATSRGQGKGNQPQHF
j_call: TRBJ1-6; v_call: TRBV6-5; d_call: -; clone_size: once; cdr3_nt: TGTGCCAGCAGCTACAGGGAGGACCACTATAATTCACCCCTCCACTTT; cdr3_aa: CASSYREDHYNSPLHF
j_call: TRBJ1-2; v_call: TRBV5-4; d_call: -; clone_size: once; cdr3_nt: TGTGCCAGCAGCTTGGCCGGCGGGGGCCAAACTGGCTACACCTTC; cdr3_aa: CASSLAGGGQTGYTF
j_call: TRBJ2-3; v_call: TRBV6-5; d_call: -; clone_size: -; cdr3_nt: TGTGCCAGCAGCATCCAGGCTAGCACAGATACGCAGTATTTT; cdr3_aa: CASSIQASTDTQYF
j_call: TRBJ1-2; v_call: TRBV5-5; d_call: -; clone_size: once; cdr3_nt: TGTGCCAGCAGCTTGGAGGGGATCGGGGGCTATGGCTACACCTTC; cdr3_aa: CASSLEGIGGYGYTF
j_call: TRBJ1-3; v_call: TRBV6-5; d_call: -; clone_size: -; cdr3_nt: TGTGCCAGCCTCACAGACTCTGGAAACACCATATATTTT; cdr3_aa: CASLTDSGNTIYF
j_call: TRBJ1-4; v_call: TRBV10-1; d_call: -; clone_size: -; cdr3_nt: TGCGCCAGCAGTGACGGGTTATTGGAAAAACTGTTTTTT; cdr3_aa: CASSDGLLEKLFF
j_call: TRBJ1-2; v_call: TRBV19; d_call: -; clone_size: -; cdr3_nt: TGTGCCAGTTTACCCCAGGAGGGCACCAGTTATGGCTACACCTTC; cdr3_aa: CASLPQEGTSYGYTF
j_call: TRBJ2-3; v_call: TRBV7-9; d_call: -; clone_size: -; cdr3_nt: TGTGCCAGCAGCTTCCTGGGTCCTGCCGGGAACGCAGATACGCAGTATTTT; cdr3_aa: CASSFLGPAGNADTQYF